This T cell receptor (beta chain) was sequenced in a study of blood T cell repertoires in COVID-19. Background on the study: There were acute and convalescent COVID-19 samples, and they came from the United States, Italy and Spain.

Produced via immunoSEQ multiplex PCR; TCRdb's table is partial and in-frame only. The repertoire holds roughly 88,000 clones, with 65% to 90% as singletons. In germline, CDR1 is SGHRS, CDR2 YFSETQ. The CDR3 totals 14 residues. Deletions cut 4 bases from V and 3 bases from J, with 13 bases between. The sample taken for sequencing was peripheral blood. The chain has TRBV5-1 and TRBJ1-1; a possible D gene is TRBD1 (5 bases). This TCR came from an elderly woman with active or convalescent COVID-19. The CDR3 sequence: CASSGSGGDTEAFF. The CDR3, as DNA: TGCGCCAGCAGCGGAAGCGGGGGGGACACTGAAGCTTTCTTT.